This T cell receptor beta chain was observed in a study of vaccination and CD4 T cells after COVID-19. Across the study: Post-vaccine sampling followed dose two by a median approximately 70 days (range 14 to 241). After vaccination, a few convalescent patients were sampled at day 14 and at days 161 to 241.

Trimming took off 4 bases at V and 0 bases at J, with 10 bases between the two ends. This CDR3 is 15 amino acids long. The germline V gene encodes CDR1 LGHNA and CDR2 YSLEER. Regarding time point: late sampling 161 to 241 days after vaccination in three convalescent patients. MiXCR, applied by TCRdb to the PCR reads, yields one record per CDR3 protein. The data show 25,000 to 30,000 distinct CDR3 sequences, around 53% seen once. V usage is TRBV4-3 and J usage is TRBJ2-1; D is perhaps TRBD2 (5 bases). The sequence came from a human donor who had recovered from COVID-19. Sequencing used CD4+ T cells from blood, obtained about 7 months after SARS-CoV-2 vaccination. CDR3 in DNA: TGCGCCAGCAGCCCGAGGGAGCCCTCCTACAATGAGCAGTTCTTC. It specifies CASSPREPSYNEQFF.